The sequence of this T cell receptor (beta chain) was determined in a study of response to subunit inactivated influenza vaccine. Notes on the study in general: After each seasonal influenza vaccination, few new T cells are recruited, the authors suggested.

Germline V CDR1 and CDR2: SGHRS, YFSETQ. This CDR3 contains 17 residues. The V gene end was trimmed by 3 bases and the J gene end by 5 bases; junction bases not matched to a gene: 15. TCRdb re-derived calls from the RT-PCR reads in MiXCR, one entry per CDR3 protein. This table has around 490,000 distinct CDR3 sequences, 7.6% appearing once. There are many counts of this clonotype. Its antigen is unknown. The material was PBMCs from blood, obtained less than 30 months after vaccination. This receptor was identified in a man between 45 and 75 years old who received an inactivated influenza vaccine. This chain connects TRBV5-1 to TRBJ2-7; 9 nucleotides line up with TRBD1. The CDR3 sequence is CASSSTPGQGIVNEQYF. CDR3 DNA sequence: TGCGCCAGCAGCTCCACCCCGGGACAGGGAATTGTCAACGAGCAGTACTTC.